The 20 T cell receptor beta chains presented below share a single source sample, sequenced in a study of blood T cell repertoires in COVID-19. Using immunoSEQ multiplex PCR, the repertoire was profiled, and TCRdb retains in-frame clones only, with some absent. The table lists 75,000 to 95,000 clones, around 83% of them singletons, with 20% to 30% in the top ten. The sample was peripheral blood. These receptors came from a man aged 55 to 70 with acute or convalescent COVID-19.

The chain has TRBV28 and TRBJ1-5; tentative D call: TRBD1 (6 bases). This CDR3 is built from 18 residues. Germline CDR1 is MDHEN and CDR2 is SYDVKM. The V end was cut by 2 bases, the J end by 2 bases, with 19 bases between. The CDR3: CASSLAAGEGLGNQPQHF. In DNA, the CDR3 is TGTGCCAGCAGTTTAGCGGCAGGGGAGGGTTTAGGCAATCAGCCCCAGCATTTT.

This chain connects TRBV7-9 to TRBJ2-5; 12 nucleotides line up with TRBD1. Losses at the gene ends were 5 bases for V and 4 bases for J; bases not matched to a gene: 5. CDR1 is SEHNR and CDR2 is FQNEAQ in the germline V gene (reference sequence). The CDR3 loop spans 15 amino acids. The CDR3 loop reads CASSPGTGGPETQYF. CDR3 in DNA: TGTGCCAGCAGCCCGGGGACAGGGGGCCCAGAGACCCAGTACTTC. The full variable domain, rest sourced from reference TRBV7-9 and TRBJ2-5, is DTGVSQNPRHKITKRGQNVTFRCDPISEHNRLYWYRQTLGQGPEFLTYFQNEAQLEKSRLLSDRFSAERPKGSFSTLEIQRTEQGDSAMYLCASSPGTGGPETQYFGPGTRLLVL.

A note on this clone: At one end, the junction sequence differs from germline, possibly due to a read error. The gene calls are TRBV3-1 (or the pseudogene TRBV3-2) and TRBJ1-6; D remains unclear. CDR3 size: 12 residues. Germline CDR1 is LGHDT and CDR2 is YNNKEL (reference sequence). DNA for the CDR3: TGTGCCAGCAGCGCGCATAATTCACCTCTCCACTTT. Protein product: CASSAHNSPLHF.

The chain has TRBV18 and TRBJ1-5, with TRBD1 matching 7 bases. The germline V gene has CDR1 KGHSH and CDR2 LQKENI. The CDR3 is 15 residues long. J lost 6 bases, V lost 2 bases, and 7 bases had no gene match. CDR3 coding DNA: TGTGCCAGCTCACCAGAGACAGGGACGCGTCAGCCCCAGCATTTT. Its translation: CASSPETGTRQPQHF.

This clone was picked up one time. This chain joins TRBV5-4 and TRBJ2-2; 11 bases map to TRBD2. CDR1 SGHNT and CDR2 YYREEE come from the germline V gene (reference sequence). Trimming took 4 bases from V and 6 from J; bases not matched to a gene: 2. There are 14 residues in the CDR3. As DNA, the CDR3 is TGTGCCAGCAGCCTTAGCGGGGGGGCCGGGGAGCTGTTTTTT. Translating gives CASSLSGGAGELFF. The full variable domain, with the rest looked up from reference TRBV5-4 and TRBJ2-2, is ETGVTQSPTHLIKTRGQQVTLRCSSQSGHNTVSWYQQALGQGPQFIFQYYREEENGRGNFPPRFSGLQFPNYSSELNVNALELDDSALYLCASSLSGGAGELFFGEGSRLTVL.

The gene calls are TRBV5-6 and TRBJ2-1, with 7 nucleotides matching TRBD1. CDR1 SGHDT and CDR2 YYEEEE come from the germline V gene. The length of the CDR3 is 12 residues. Trimming at V came to 3 bases and at J to 7 bases, leaving 1 base not matched to a gene. The CDR3 sequence is CASSSRGNEQFF. For the CDR3, the DNA is TGTGCCAGCAGCTCCAGGGGGAATGAGCAGTTCTTC.

This chain links TRBV6-5 with TRBJ2-1; maybe TRBD2 (5 bases). The CDR3 consists of 14 residues. Trimming left V 0 bases short and J 7 bases short, with 10 bases between. CDR1 is MNHEY and CDR2 is SVGAGI in the germline V gene. CDR3 DNA: TGTGCCAGCAGTTACTCGAGGGTTCGTAATGAGCAGTTCTTC. Encoded protein: CASSYSRVRNEQFF.

This chain uses TRBV2 with TRBJ1-6; TRBD1 matches at 7 bases. The germline gives CDR1 SNHLY, CDR2 FYNNEI. The CDR3 sequence is 14 residues long. V trimming: 3 bases; J trimming: 8 bases; junction bases outside the gene matches: 4. The CDR3 DNA follows: TGTGCCAGCAGTGAGCGCAGGGGGGATTCACCCCTCCACTTT. Its protein product is CASSERRGDSPLHF.

The chain recombines TRBV28 with TRBJ1-5; TRBD1 might be the D (5 bases). The V gene's germline CDR1 is MDHEN and CDR2 SYDVKM. V was clipped by 3 bases and J by 4 bases, with 7 bases between them. The CDR3 totals 13 residues. CDR3 protein: CASSFRDNQPQHF. The CDR3 bases are TGTGCCAGCAGTTTCAGGGATAATCAGCCCCAGCATTTT. Filled out from reference TRBV28 and TRBJ1-5, the complete variable domain reads DVKVTQSSRYLVKRTGEKVFLECVQDMDHENMFWYRQDPGLGLRLIYFSYDVKMKEKGDIPEGYSVSREKKERFSLILESASTNQTSMYLCASSFRDNQPQHFGDGTRLSIL.

The rearrangement uses TRBV18 and TRBJ1-1; TRBD1 aligns across 11 bases. Germline V gene lookup returns CDR1 KGHSH and CDR2 LQKENI. CDR3 length: 13 amino acids. V lost 3 bases, J lost 7 bases, and 1 base stayed unmatched. In nucleotides, the CDR3 is TGTGCCAGCTCACCGGGGACAGGGGGTGAAGCTTTCTTT. Its protein product is CASSPGTGGEAFF.

V and J are TRBV3-1 (or the pseudogene TRBV3-2) and TRBJ1-6; D perhaps matches TRBD1 (6 bases). This CDR3 has 13 residues. CDR1 LGHDT and CDR2 YNNKEL come from the germline V gene (reference sequence). Trimming removed 5 bases at V and 11 bases at J, with 13 bases between. CDR3: CASSKGGVPPLHF. DNA of the CDR3: TGTGCCAGCAGCAAAGGGGGAGTACCACCCCTCCACTTT.

The CDR3 DNA reads TGCAGTGCCATCGACAGCTACGAGCAGTACGTC. Its protein is CSAIDSYEQYV. This chain joins TRBV20-1 and TRBJ2-7; tentatively, D is TRBD1 (5 bases). CDR1 is DFQATT, CDR2 SNEGSKA, per germline (reference sequence). Trimming removed 6 bases from V and 3 bases from J, with 9 bases in between. This CDR3 is 11 amino acids long.

The chain uses TRBV5-1 and TRBJ2-1, with TRBD1 matching over 9 bases. J lost 5 bases, V lost 2 bases, and 5 bases had no gene match. This CDR3 comprises 15 residues. From germline, CDR1 is SGHRS and CDR2 YFSETQ. CDR3 DNA sequence: TGCGCCAGCAGCTTACAGGGGGCCTGGGACAATGAGCAGTTCTTC. Protein sequence: CASSLQGAWDNEQFF.

The J gene is TRBJ2-1, the V gene TRBV19; tentatively, D is TRBD2 (7 bases). Per the germline V gene, CDR1 is LNHDA and CDR2 is SQIVND (reference sequence). The ends were cut back, 5 bases at V and 0 bases at J, with 8 bases in the middle. CDR3 length: 14 amino acids. The CDR3: CASSRGASYNEQFF. The CDR3 coding sequence is TGTGCCAGTAGTCGGGGGGCCTCCTACAATGAGCAGTTCTTC.

In DNA, the CDR3 is TGTGCCATCGGGACGGGGGGAGACACCGGGGAGCTGTTTTTT. Translated: CAIGTGGDTGELFF. The genes are TRBV10-3 and TRBJ2-2, with 7 bases that match TRBD2. Per the germline V gene, CDR1 is ENHRY and CDR2 is SYGVKD. CDR3 length: 14 amino acids. V dropped 8 bases and J dropped 3; count of bases not matched to a gene: 6.

V and J are TRBV19 and TRBJ2-1; D is perhaps TRBD2 (6 bases). The germline gives CDR1 LNHDA, CDR2 SQIVND (reference sequence). The CDR3 loop spans 15 amino acids. Trimming cost V 1 base and J 9 bases, with 16 bases left between them. DNA for the CDR3: TGTGCCAGTAGTATAGGTCCTCTGGAGGGTACTGAGCAGTTCTTC. This encodes CASSIGPLEGTEQFF.

CDR3 sequence reads: CASSRSGGGSSGELFF. In DNA form, the CDR3 reads TGTGCCAGCAGCCGGTCGGGCGGGGGGTCCTCCGGGGAGCTGTTTTTT. V is TRBV3-1 (or the pseudogene TRBV3-2) and J is TRBJ2-2; 8 bases line up with TRBD2. V shed 4 bases and J 6 bases; nucleotides not matched to a gene: 10. CDR1 and CDR2 from the germline V gene are LGHDT and YNNKEL (reference sequence). The CDR3 consists of 16 residues.

The genes are TRBV7-2 and TRBJ1-4; TRBD1 might be the D (5 bases). This CDR3 region has 15 residues. The germline gives CDR1 SGHTA, CDR2 FQGNSA. The V gene lost 8 bases and the J gene lost 5 bases, with 18 bases spanning the gap. The CDR3 DNA follows: TGTGCCAGCGGCAGAGGGCCGGAGGGGAATGAAAAACTGTTTTTT. This encodes CASGRGPEGNEKLFF.

V gene TRBV30 combines with J gene TRBJ1-6; 10 bases line up with TRBD1. CDR1 and CDR2 (germline): GTSNPN, SVGIG (reference sequence). The CDR3 contains 13 residues. V was clipped by 4 bases and J by 9 bases; unmatched bases: 3. CDR3 loop: CAWKDRGSSPLHF. The CDR3 coding sequence is TGTGCCTGGAAGGACAGGGGGAGTTCACCCCTCCACTTT.

The chain is built from TRBV7-7 and TRBJ1-6, with 11 bases lining up with TRBD1. The germline gives CDR1 SSHAT, CDR2 FNYEAQ (reference sequence). This CDR3 region has 20 residues. J was trimmed by 6 bases and V by 1 base; bases with no gene match: 14. CDR3 amino acids: CASSLEVPEDRGRANSPLHF. DNA for the CDR3: TGTGCCAGCAGCTTAGAAGTCCCCGAGGACAGGGGGCGCGCTAATTCACCCCTCCACTTT.